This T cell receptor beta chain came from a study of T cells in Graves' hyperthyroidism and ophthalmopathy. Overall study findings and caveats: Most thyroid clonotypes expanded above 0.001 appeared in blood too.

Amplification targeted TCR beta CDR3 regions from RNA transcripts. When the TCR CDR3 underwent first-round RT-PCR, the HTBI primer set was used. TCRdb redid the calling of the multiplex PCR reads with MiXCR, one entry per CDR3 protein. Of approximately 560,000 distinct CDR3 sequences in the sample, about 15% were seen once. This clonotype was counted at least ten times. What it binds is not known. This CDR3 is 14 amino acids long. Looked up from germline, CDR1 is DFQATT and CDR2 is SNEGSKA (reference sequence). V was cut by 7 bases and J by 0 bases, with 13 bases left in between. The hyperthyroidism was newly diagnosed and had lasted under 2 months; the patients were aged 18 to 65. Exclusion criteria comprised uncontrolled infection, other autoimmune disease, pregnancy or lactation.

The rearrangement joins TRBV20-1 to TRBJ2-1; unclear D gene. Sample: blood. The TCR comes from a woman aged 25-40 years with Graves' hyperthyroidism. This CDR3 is CSVATAFSYNEQFF. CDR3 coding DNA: TGCAGTGTCGCCACAGCGTTCTCCTACAATGAGCAGTTCTTC.